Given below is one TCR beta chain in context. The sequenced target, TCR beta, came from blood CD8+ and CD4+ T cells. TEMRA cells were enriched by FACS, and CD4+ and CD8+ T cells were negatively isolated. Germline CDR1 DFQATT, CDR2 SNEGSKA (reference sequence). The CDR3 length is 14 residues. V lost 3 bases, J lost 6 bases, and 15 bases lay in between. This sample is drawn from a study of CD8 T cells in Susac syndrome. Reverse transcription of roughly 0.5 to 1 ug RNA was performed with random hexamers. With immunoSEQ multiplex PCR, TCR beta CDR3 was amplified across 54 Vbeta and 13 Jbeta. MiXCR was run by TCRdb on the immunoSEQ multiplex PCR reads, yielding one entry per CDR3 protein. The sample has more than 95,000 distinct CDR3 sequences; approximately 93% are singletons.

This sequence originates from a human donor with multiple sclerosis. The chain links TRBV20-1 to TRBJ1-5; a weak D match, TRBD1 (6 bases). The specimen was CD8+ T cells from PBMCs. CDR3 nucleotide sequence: TGCAGTGCTAGTATCGGGGGCAGAGGTCAGCCCCAGCATTTT. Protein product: CSASIGGRGQPQHF.